This T cell receptor (beta chain) was recorded in a study of T-cell reconstitution after alpha-beta-depleted transplantation in children. This clonotype has ten or more counts. A library of TCRbeta sequences, prepared with unique molecular identifiers, was generated. TCRdb re-called the PCR reads through MiXCR, storing one row per CDR3 protein. The table lists hundreds of thousands of distinct CDR3 sequences, roughly 15% of them singletons. The V end was cut by 3 bases, the J end by 4 bases, with 9 bases between. The V gene's germline CDR1 is MNHEY and CDR2 SMNVEV (reference sequence). CDR3 length equals 13 residues.

The sample consisted of PBMCs from the stem cell graft donor, taken from the stem cell graft. This chain uses TRBV27 with TRBJ2-5; D gene uncertain. This sequence originates from a human donor who donated a stem cell graft to a child with acute myeloid leukemia. Here the CDR3 DNA reads TGTGCCAGCAGTTTGGTAGTTGGAGAGACCCAGTACTTC. Amino acids: CASSLVVGETQYF.